The rows below give T cell receptor beta chains drawn from one sample of a study of blood T cell repertoires in COVID-19. Profiled with immunoSEQ multiplex PCR; TCRdb holds only in-frame clones, not every one. The sample holds 75,000 to 90,000 clones, 80% seen once. The specimen sequenced was peripheral blood. Every receptor here comes from a woman in her 70s with acute or convalescent COVID-19. Both conserved end residues are part of each CDR3. The D gene is left open where the match is weak. Where a row states a size, it is once, few, many or the class of an expanded clone; other rows omit it.

v_call	j_call	clone_size	d_call	cdr3_nt	cdr3_aa
TRBV27	TRBJ2-7	-	TRBD1	TGTGCCAGCAGTCCCGGACAGGGCTACGAGCAGTACTTC	CASSPGQGYEQYF
TRBV15	TRBJ1-5	-	-	TGTGCCACCGGCCGCACAGGGCGTGAACAGCCCCAGCATTTT	CATGRTGREQPQHF
TRBV2	TRBJ1-2	once	TRBD1	TGTGCCAGCAGTTTCGCCGGGACAGCCTATGGCTACACCTTC	CASSFAGTAYGYTF
TRBV5-1	TRBJ2-7	-	TRBD2	TGCGCCAGCAGCTTGGGACTAGCGGGGGCCTACGAGCAGTACTTC	CASSLGLAGAYEQYF
TRBV7-9	TRBJ2-1	-	TRBD2	TGTGCCAGCAGCGTGGGACTAGCGGGGTACAATGAGCAGTTCTTC	CASSVGLAGYNEQFF
TRBV7-2	TRBJ1-3	-	TRBD1	TGTGCCAGCAGCGGGACAGGGCGTGGAAACACCATATATTTT	CASSGTGRGNTIYF
TRBV7-2	TRBJ2-7	-	-	TGTGCCAGCAGCTTAGGTGGACAAGCCTACGAGCAGTACTTC	CASSLGGQAYEQYF
TRBV9	TRBJ1-1	-	-	TGTGCCAGCAGCGGCGGGACCGCGAACACTGAAGCTTTCTTT	CASSGGTANTEAFF
TRBV6-1	TRBJ2-3	-	TRBD2	TGTGCCAGCAGTGAATCTCCTAGCGGGGGGGCAGATACGCAGTATTTT	CASSESPSGGADTQYF
TRBV5-4	TRBJ2-5	-	TRBD2	TGTGCCAGCAGCTTGCCTAGCGGGGGGGCCTTAGGAGGGACCCAGTACTTC	CASSLPSGGALGGTQYF
TRBV19	TRBJ1-2	once	-	TGTGCCAGTAGTATAGCGGCCCGGGGTCCAAGAGGCTACACCTTC	CASSIAARGPRGYTF
TRBV5-8	TRBJ1-1	-	-	TGTGCCAGCAGCTTGGTAATCGGTTTGAACACTGAAGCTTTCTTT	CASSLVIGLNTEAFF
TRBV9	TRBJ2-2	-	TRBD1	TGTGCCAGCAGCGTAGGAGTAGGGGGCCCCGGGGAGCTGTTTTTT	CASSVGVGGPGELFF
TRBV25-1	TRBJ1-5	once	-	TGTGCCAGCAGTGAATCAGGACAGAGCAATCAGCCCCAGCATTTT	CASSESGQSNQPQHF
TRBV5-1	TRBJ1-4	once	-	TGCGCCAGCAGAACTGGAGGTGATTGGCCCAATGAAAAACTGTTTTTT	CASRTGGDWPNEKLFF
TRBV7-9	TRBJ1-1	-	TRBD1	TGTGCCAGCAGCTTCGCCAGACAGGGTCTGAACACTGAAGCTTTCTTT	CASSFARQGLNTEAFF
TRBV10-3	TRBJ1-2	-	-	TGTGCCATCGCACTAAATCCTCACAGGGATACCCGGGTGGGCTACACCTTC	CAIALNPHRDTRVGYTF
TRBV7-6	TRBJ1-5	-	-	TGTGCCAGCAGCTTATGGGCAGATAGCAATCAGCCCCAGCATTTT	CASSLWADSNQPQHF
TRBV6-5	TRBJ1-2	once	TRBD1	TGTGCCACAACCGAAACCGGGACAGGGTACTATGGCTACACCTTC	CATTETGTGYYGYTF
TRBV10-2	TRBJ2-7	-	TRBD1	TGCGCCAGCAGTGAACGGGACAGGGGTTCGTACGAGCAGTACTTC	CASSERDRGSYEQYF
TRBV7-8	TRBJ1-5	once	-	TGTGCCAGCAGCCCGCGGCCTACTATTAATCAGCCCCAGCATTTT	CASSPRPTINQPQHF
TRBV3-1/TRBV3-2	TRBJ1-3	-	-	TGTGCCAGCAGCCAAGGGGCGGGTCTAGCGAGAAACACCATATATTTT	CASSQGAGLARNTIYF
TRBV5-1	TRBJ2-1	-	-	TGCGCCAGCAGCTTAAACGCGGAGCAGTTCTTC	CASSLNAEQFF
TRBV6-1	TRBJ2-7	-	-	TGTGCCAGCAGTGAAGCGCAGGCCTCCACCTACGAGCAGTACTTC	CASSEAQASTYEQYF
TRBV6-5	TRBJ1-2	-	TRBD1	TGTGCCAGCAGTTACTCGAATTCAGGGGGTAACTATGGCTACACCTTC	CASSYSNSGGNYGYTF
TRBV18	TRBJ1-2	once	TRBD1	TGTGCCAGCTCACGCTTGGACAGGGGTGGCTACACCTTC	CASSRLDRGGYTF
TRBV7-8	TRBJ1-5	-	-	TGTGCCAGCTCCCCCCGCGATAGCAATCAGCCCCAGCATTTT	CASSPRDSNQPQHF
TRBV11-2	TRBJ2-1	-	-	TGTGCCAGCAGCCTCACTATCACTGAGCAGTTCTTC	CASSLTITEQFF
TRBV7-9	TRBJ1-1	few	-	TGTGCCAGCAGTTCCATTCCACAGGCCGCCGGTGAAGCTTTCTTT	CASSSIPQAAGEAFF
TRBV20-1	TRBJ2-1	-	-	TGCAGTGCTAGGGAGTCGAGTGAGCAGTTCTTC	CSARESSEQFF
TRBV18	TRBJ2-7	once	TRBD1	TGTGCCAGCTCAGGGGACAGTGCCGACGAGCAGTACTTC	CASSGDSADEQYF
TRBV13	TRBJ1-1	-	TRBD1	TGTGCCAGCAGCTTGACAGGGGTGATCACTGAAGCTTTCTTT	CASSLTGVITEAFF
TRBV6-1	TRBJ1-5	-	TRBD1	TGTGCCAGCAGTGAATATGCGGGACAGGGGAACCAGCCCCAGCATTTT	CASSEYAGQGNQPQHF
TRBV5-4	TRBJ1-3	-	TRBD1	TGTGCCAGCAGCATGCCCCGCGGGACAGATTACTCTGGAAACACCATATATTTT	CASSMPRGTDYSGNTIYF
TRBV21-1	TRBJ2-7	-	-	TGTGCCAGCAGCAGTAGCGGGGGCCGTCCGGGGTACGAGCAGTACTTC	CASSSSGGRPGYEQYF
TRBV9	TRBJ2-3	few	TRBD2	TGTGCCAGCAGCGTTCTAGCGGGGGGGCCCGCAGATACGCAGTATTTT	CASSVLAGGPADTQYF
TRBV7-9	TRBJ1-2	-	TRBD1	TGTGCCAGCAGCTTAGCGGACAGGGACTATGGCTACACCTTC	CASSLADRDYGYTF
TRBV7-2	TRBJ1-1	few	-	TGTGCCAGCAGCTTAGAGGGGTTGTGGGGCAGCTTGCGAGCTTTCTTT	CASSLEGLWGSLRAFF
TRBV4-3	TRBJ1-2	-	-	TGCGCCAGCAGCCCTGCCGGGGTCTCTCGGTATGGCTACACCTTC	CASSPAGVSRYGYTF
TRBV7-2	TRBJ1-3	-	-	TGTGCCAGCAACGTAGGAGGTGGAAACACCATATATTTT	CASNVGGGNTIYF
TRBV4-3	TRBJ1-6	-	-	TGCGCCAGCAGCCAAGATAACGGACACTATAATTCACCCCTCCACTTT	CASSQDNGHYNSPLHF
TRBV6-2/TRBV6-3	TRBJ2-7	once	-	TGTGCCAGCAGCGACCTGGGGGCGGCCTTCTACGAGCAGTACTTC	CASSDLGAAFYEQYF
TRBV6-2/TRBV6-3	TRBJ2-7	once	-	TGTGCCAGCAGCCGGACCCCGTTGGTCCTTGGCAGGGCCTACGAGCAGTACTTC	CASSRTPLVLGRAYEQYF
TRBV4-3	TRBJ1-1	-	-	TGCGCCAGCAGCCACGGGTCGAACACTGAAGCTTTCTTT	CASSHGSNTEAFF
TRBV15	TRBJ1-3	-	-	TGTGCCACCAGCAGAGATGGAGGGTCTGGAAACACCATATATTTT	CATSRDGGSGNTIYF
TRBV11-2	TRBJ1-2	-	-	TGTGCCAGCAGCACCGATCCAGGGAACTATGGCTACACCTTC	CASSTDPGNYGYTF
TRBV6-6	TRBJ1-4	-	-	TGTGCCAGCAGTACTATAATCCAGGGGAGGGGGGAAAAACTGTTTTTT	CASSTIIQGRGEKLFF
TRBV18	TRBJ2-1	-	TRBD1	TGTGCCAGCTCACCATCAGGGGGCTTCTCCTACAATGAGCAGTTCTTC	CASSPSGGFSYNEQFF
TRBV7-9	TRBJ2-3	-	-	TGTGCCAGCAGCTTAGAGTCGGGTACGCAGTATTTT	CASSLESGTQYF
TRBV5-4	TRBJ2-2	-	TRBD2	TGTGCCAGCAGCTTTAGCGGGGGGGCCACCGGGGAGCTGTTTTTT	CASSFSGGATGELFF
TRBV5-4	TRBJ2-7	-	-	TGTGCCAGCAGCTCCCACAGGGGAGGCTTCTACGAGCAGTACTTC	CASSSHRGGFYEQYF
TRBV6-5	TRBJ2-5	-	TRBD1	TGTGCCAGCAGCAACTCAGGGGGCTGGGAGACCCAGTACTTC	CASSNSGGWETQYF
TRBV24-1	TRBJ2-7	-	TRBD1	TGTGCCACCAGTGGCGGACAGGGGGCGGATGAGCAGTACTTC	CATSGGQGADEQYF
TRBV7-9	TRBJ1-2	-	TRBD1	TGTGCCAGCAGCCGGGGACAGGGCTATGGCTACACCTTC	CASSRGQGYGYTF
TRBV7-9	TRBJ1-1	-	TRBD1	TGTGCCAGCAGCTCCTCTTTTAGGACAGGATTGGACCCTGAAGCTTTCTTT	CASSSSFRTGLDPEAFF
TRBV6-1	TRBJ1-1	few	-	TGTGCCAGCAGTGAATTGGCGGGAAACACTGAAGCTTTCTTT	CASSELAGNTEAFF
TRBV4-2	TRBJ1-2	-	TRBD1	TGTGCCAGCAGCCAACCCGGACAGGGTGACTATGGCTACACCTTC	CASSQPGQGDYGYTF
TRBV5-6	TRBJ2-5	-	TRBD2	TGTGCCAGCAGCTTGGAGCGGGGGGCAATGGAGACCCAGTACTTC	CASSLERGAMETQYF